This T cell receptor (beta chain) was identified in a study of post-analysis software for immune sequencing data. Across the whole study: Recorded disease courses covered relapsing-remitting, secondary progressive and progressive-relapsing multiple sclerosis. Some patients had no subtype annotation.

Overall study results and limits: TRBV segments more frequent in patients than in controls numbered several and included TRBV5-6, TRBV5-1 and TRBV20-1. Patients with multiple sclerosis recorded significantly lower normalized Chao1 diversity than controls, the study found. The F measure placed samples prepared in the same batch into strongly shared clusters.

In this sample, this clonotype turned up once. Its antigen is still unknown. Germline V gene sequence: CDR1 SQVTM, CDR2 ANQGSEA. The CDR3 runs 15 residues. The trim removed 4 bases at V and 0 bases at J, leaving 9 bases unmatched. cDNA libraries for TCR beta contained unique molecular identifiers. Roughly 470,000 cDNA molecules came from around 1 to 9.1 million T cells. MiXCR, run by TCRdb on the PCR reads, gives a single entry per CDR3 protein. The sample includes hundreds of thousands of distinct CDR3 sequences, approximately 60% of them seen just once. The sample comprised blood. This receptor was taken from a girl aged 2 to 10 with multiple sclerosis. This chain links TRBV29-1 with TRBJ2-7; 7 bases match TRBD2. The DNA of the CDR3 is TGCAGCGTTGTCCCCAGCGGGGCCAGCTCCTACGAGCAGTACTTC. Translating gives CSVVPSGASSYEQYF.